The rows below give T cell receptor beta chains drawn from one sample of a study of post-analysis software for immune sequencing data. Using its own MiXCR run on the PCR reads, TCRdb lists one record per CDR3 protein. The sample lists about 260,000 distinct CDR3 sequences, 36% occurring once. Sequencing was done on a sample of blood. The receptors originated from a girl aged 10 to 17 with multiple sclerosis. Each CDR3 is given without its conserved first and last residue. The order of the fields is V gene, J gene, CDR3 protein.

v_call: TRBV4-2
j_call: TRBJ2-7
cdr3_aa: ASSQRLAGEGEQY

v_call: TRBV20-1
j_call: TRBJ2-1
cdr3_aa: SARVSGRAVCEQF

v_call: TRBV19
j_call: TRBJ1-1
cdr3_aa: ASSWRAEAF

v_call: TRBV2
j_call: TRBJ1-2
cdr3_aa: ASRGVNDGYT

v_call: TRBV6-1
j_call: TRBJ2-3
cdr3_aa: ASSTIGLAGGPRLDTQY

v_call: TRBV9
j_call: TRBJ1-2
cdr3_aa: ASSVVSDMASRGYT

v_call: TRBV2
j_call: TRBJ2-2
cdr3_aa: ASSDGLSGKNTGELF

v_call: TRBV7-3
j_call: TRBJ2-1
cdr3_aa: ASSPSSGSNEQF

v_call: TRBV27
j_call: TRBJ2-1
cdr3_aa: ASSETTGRSYNEQF

v_call: TRBV15
j_call: TRBJ2-3
cdr3_aa: ATSRVRGEGGSTDTQY

v_call: TRBV6-1
j_call: TRBJ2-1
cdr3_aa: ASTVSTYNEQF

v_call: TRBV6-5
j_call: TRBJ1-6
cdr3_aa: ASSYFSGHNNSPLH

v_call: TRBV5-6
j_call: TRBJ2-1
cdr3_aa: ASRAGAHNEQF

v_call: TRBV5-1
j_call: TRBJ1-2
cdr3_aa: ASSPDGIYGYT

v_call: TRBV20-1
j_call: TRBJ2-1
cdr3_aa: SATPRGPSSYNEQF

v_call: TRBV5-1
j_call: TRBJ2-3
cdr3_aa: DSSPNTDTQY

v_call: TRBV20-1
j_call: -
cdr3_aa: SAEGTGVTYEQY

v_call: TRBV20-1
j_call: TRBJ1-1
cdr3_aa: SAREGGTTEAF

v_call: TRBV20-1
j_call: TRBJ1-1
cdr3_aa: SADREGTEAF

v_call: TRBV4-1
j_call: TRBJ2-1
cdr3_aa: ASSQDGRGLAGFYNEQF

v_call: TRBV11-2
j_call: TRBJ1-2
cdr3_aa: ASSSLTGGAVYGYT

v_call: TRBV5-1
j_call: TRBJ1-1
cdr3_aa: ASSISDNTEAF

v_call: TRBV18
j_call: TRBJ2-7
cdr3_aa: ASSPPSGNEQY

v_call: TRBV7-8
j_call: TRBJ1-1
cdr3_aa: ASQKGQGVTEAF

v_call: TRBV5-1
j_call: TRBJ1-4
cdr3_aa: ASSPTVVREKLF

v_call: TRBV20-1
j_call: TRBJ2-3
cdr3_aa: SARDWGSFTDTQY

v_call: TRBV12-3/TRBV12-4
j_call: TRBJ1-6
cdr3_aa: ASSSFQGSPLH

v_call: TRBV20-1
j_call: TRBJ1-2
cdr3_aa: SAHYGYT

v_call: TRBV7-3
j_call: TRBJ2-5
cdr3_aa: ASSSSVGGETQY

v_call: TRBV28
j_call: TRBJ2-3
cdr3_aa: ASDKSTDTQY

v_call: TRBV20-1
j_call: TRBJ2-5
cdr3_aa: SAPIGTREETQY

v_call: TRBV29-1
j_call: TRBJ2-7
cdr3_aa: SVASAPAYEQY

v_call: TRBV28
j_call: TRBJ1-1
cdr3_aa: ATSANTEAF

v_call: TRBV5-1
j_call: TRBJ1-1
cdr3_aa: ASSLETYEDTEAF

v_call: TRBV29-1
j_call: TRBJ2-1
cdr3_aa: SVETRGRYYNEQF

v_call: TRBV12-3/TRBV12-4
j_call: TRBJ1-2
cdr3_aa: ASGPRRPFAYT

v_call: TRBV29-1
j_call: TRBJ1-2
cdr3_aa: SVENGLYGYT

v_call: TRBV20-1
j_call: TRBJ2-5
cdr3_aa: SAHGVRETQY

v_call: TRBV20-1
j_call: TRBJ1-5
cdr3_aa: SAREDGYLYQPQH

v_call: TRBV14
j_call: TRBJ2-3
cdr3_aa: ASSQGAGVTLSTDTQY

v_call: TRBV19
j_call: TRBJ2-1
cdr3_aa: ASSPGLAGASYNEQF

v_call: TRBV10-3
j_call: TRBJ1-1
cdr3_aa: AISESAGNTEAF